This T cell receptor beta chain came from a study of vaccination and CD4 T cells after COVID-19. Whole-study context: Convalescent persons amounted to six males plus four females, two of whom were Hispanic.

The Oncomine TCR Beta short-read assay was applied to DNA of cultured CD4+ T cells. One entry per CDR3 protein, called by TCRdb with MiXCR from the PCR reads. The sample has 7,000 to 9,500 distinct CDR3 sequences; roughly three fifths are singletons. This clonotype was seen a few times. Its matching antigen is unknown. Treatment reported: approximately nine-day PBMC culture with coronavirus spike peptide pools or control peptides (ViraFEST assay). This TCR derives from a human donor with COVID-19. The sequenced sample was cultured CD4+ T cells from blood, obtained after SARS-CoV-2 vaccination.

CDR3 nucleotide sequence: TGCAGTCTTATAGCCGGAGCTAATTCACCCCTCCACTTT. Translating gives CSLIAGANSPLHF. The rearrangement links TRBV20-1 to TRBJ1-6, with no clear D. The V gene lost 8 bases and the J gene lost 6 bases, with 14 bases spanning the gap. The germline gives CDR1 DFQATT, CDR2 SNEGSKA (reference sequence). The CDR3 spans 13 residues.